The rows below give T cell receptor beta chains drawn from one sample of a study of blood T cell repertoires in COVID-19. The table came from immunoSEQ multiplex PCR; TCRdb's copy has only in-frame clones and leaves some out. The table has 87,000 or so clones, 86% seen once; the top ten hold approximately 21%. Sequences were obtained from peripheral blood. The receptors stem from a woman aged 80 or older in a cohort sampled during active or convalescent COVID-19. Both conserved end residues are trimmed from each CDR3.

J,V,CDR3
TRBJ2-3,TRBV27,ASLWREGPTDTQY
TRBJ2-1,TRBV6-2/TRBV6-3,ASSYSGGSEQF
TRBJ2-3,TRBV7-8,ASSLVGGTGLAGGRDTQY
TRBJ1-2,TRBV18,ASSPLGGGGYT
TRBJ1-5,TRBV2,ASSKQGSQPQH
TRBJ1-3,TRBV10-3,ATTGGLLSGNTIY
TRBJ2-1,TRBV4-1,ASSQGRDYRIYNEQF
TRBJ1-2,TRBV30,AWRGTDRVYT
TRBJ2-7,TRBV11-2,ASSLERDSFYEQY
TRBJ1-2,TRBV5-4,ASSLLDRGHGYT
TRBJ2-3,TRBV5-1,ASSLELAFENTQY
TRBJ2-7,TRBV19,ASRGDRGQNEQY
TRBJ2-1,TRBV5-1,ASSSGSYNEQF
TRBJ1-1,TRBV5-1,ASSSGQNTEAF
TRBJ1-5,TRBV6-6,ASSPGDAVYNQPQH
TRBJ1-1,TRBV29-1,SGDRAQGEAF
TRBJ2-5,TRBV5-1,ASSSGASGIQETQY
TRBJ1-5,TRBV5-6,ASSLVGAGNQPQH
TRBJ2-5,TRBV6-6,ASSYSMGTGKETQY
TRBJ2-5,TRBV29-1,SVGLRLQETQY
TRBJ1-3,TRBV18,ASSPMDRALSGNTIY
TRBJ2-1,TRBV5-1,ASSLAVGQHNEQF
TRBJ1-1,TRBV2,ASSIVGGAF
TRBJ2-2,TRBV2,ASSRWSSGMAGELF
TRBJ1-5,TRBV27,ASSAQGALGREPQH
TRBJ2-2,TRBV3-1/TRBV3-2,ASSQEPAGAWRGGELF
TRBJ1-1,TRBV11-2,ASSLPTATNTEAF
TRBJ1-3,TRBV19,ASLGQYSGNTIY
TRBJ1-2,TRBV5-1,ASSLGQGSSYGYT
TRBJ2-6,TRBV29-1,SVGGTANVLT
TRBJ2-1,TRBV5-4,ASSSWDRGEQF
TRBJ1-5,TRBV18,ASSPRTGSNQPQH
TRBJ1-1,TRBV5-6,ASRDYTGAEAF
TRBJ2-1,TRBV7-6,ASSLAWEGGDNEQF
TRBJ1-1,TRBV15,ATSFRGPRGAF
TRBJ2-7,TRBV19,ASSTLSAGNYEQY
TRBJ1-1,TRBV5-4,ASSPAALNRVNTEAF
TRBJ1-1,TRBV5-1,ASSFFGQGSTEAF
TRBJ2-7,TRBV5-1,ASSLDRSYEQY
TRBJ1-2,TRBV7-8,ASSPKAGAGGYT
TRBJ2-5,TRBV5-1,ASSSSGTQETQY
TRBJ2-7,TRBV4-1,ASSRGSGTNSYEQY
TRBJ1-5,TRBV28,ASRQGGGPQH
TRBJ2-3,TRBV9,ASSVRGGVDTDTQY
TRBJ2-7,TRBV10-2,ASSEAQGIYEQY
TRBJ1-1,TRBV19,ASSSVPNTEAF
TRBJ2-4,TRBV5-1,ASSLGGRDRVTNIQY
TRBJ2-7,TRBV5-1,ASSSDGTRTYEQY
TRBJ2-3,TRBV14,ASSQGSSGSTDTQY
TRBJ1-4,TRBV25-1,ASSEVAGVEKLF
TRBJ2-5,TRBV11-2,ASSLLAGGYQETQY
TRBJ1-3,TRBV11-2,ASSLVSGNTIY
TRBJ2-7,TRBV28,ASSLLASGISSYEQY